This T cell receptor beta chain was found in a study of T cells after yellow fever vaccination. The study made its TCR cDNA through 5'RACE template switching. That step introduced a universal primer site along with UMIs. TCRdb re-called the 5' RACE reads with MiXCR, one entry per CDR3 protein. The sample carries about 320,000 distinct CDR3 sequences, about 4.5% recorded once. Germline loops: CDR1 LGHNA, CDR2 YSLEER. This CDR3 has 16 amino acids. The V end was cut by 3 bases, the J end by 1 base, with 14 bases between. Sequenced material: PBMCs, taken 15 days after the yellow fever booster vaccination. The rearrangement joins TRBV4-3 to TRBJ2-3, with D possibly called TRBD1 or TRBD2 (5 bases each). The sequence was collected from a man younger than 35 who received the YFV17D yellow fever vaccine. CDR3 region: CASSQGSVGGTDTQYF. DNA for the CDR3: TGCGCCAGCAGCCAGGGATCGGTGGGGGGCACAGATACGCAGTATTTT.